This T cell receptor beta chain derives from a study of cytomegalovirus exposure and HLA in healthy donors. Details on this clone: Antigen: not known.

Study-wide points: Associated with cytomegalovirus, according to the listing, were 150 to 200 TCR beta chains. Prediction of most subjects' HLA-A and HLA-B alleles by TCR beta sequences was reportedly accurate. In a later analysis, 16,951 TCR beta sequences were associated with HLA alleles at 0.05 false discovery rate.

Germline-derived CDR1 and CDR2 are ENHRY and SYGVKD. CDR3 length: 17 amino acids. With V trimmed by 8 bases and J by 0 bases, 12 bases remained unmatched. PCR involved 60 Vbeta and 13 Jbeta primers. The data were produced by immunoSEQ multiplex PCR, yet TCRdb's version contains in-frame clones alone and is incomplete. The sample records fewer than 200,000 clones, roughly 79% being singletons. This receptor was identified in a woman aged 45-59 years in good health and CMV-seronegative. Sequencing input: PBMCs. This chain joins TRBV10-3 and TRBJ2-1, with 8 bases lining up with TRBD2. CDR3 sequence reads: CAISFLERGSSYNEQFF. CDR3 sequence (DNA): TGTGCCATCTCTTTTTTGGAGCGGGGGAGCTCCTACAATGAGCAGTTCTTC.